A selection of T cell receptor beta chains follows, all from one sample in a study of blood T cell repertoires in COVID-19. Produced via immunoSEQ multiplex PCR; TCRdb's table is partial and in-frame only. The table includes about 220,000 clones, 82% detected once. Sequencing was carried out using PBMCs or T cells enriched from blood (not recorded which). The receptor set was obtained from a woman in her sixties or seventies who had recovered from COVID-19. Both conserved end residues are part of each CDR3. D genes are given only for firm matches. Size tells how often a clone was seen (once, few, many) or the class of an expanded clone, and some rows leave it out.

size: few
V: TRBV2
D: -
J: TRBJ1-4
CDR3: CASSQQGNEKLFF
DNA: TGTGCCAGCAGCCAACAGGGTAATGAAAAACTGTTTTTT

size: few
V: TRBV3-1/TRBV3-2
D: TRBD2
J: TRBJ2-1
CDR3: CASSPGTSGAYNEQFF
DNA: TGTGCCAGCAGCCCTGGGACTAGCGGAGCCTACAATGAGCAGTTCTTC

size: -
V: TRBV7-2
D: TRBD2
J: TRBJ2-3
CDR3: CASSFMASGRGTDTQYF
DNA: TGTGCCAGCAGCTTTATGGCCAGCGGGAGAGGCACAGATACGCAGTATTTT

size: -
V: TRBV19
D: TRBD1
J: TRBJ2-5
CDR3: CASRGQGVGETQYF
DNA: TGTGCCAGTAGAGGACAGGGAGTTGGAGAGACCCAGTACTTC

size: -
V: TRBV5-1
D: TRBD1
J: TRBJ1-1
CDR3: CASSPMTGEFDEAFF
DNA: TGCGCCAGCAGCCCGATGACAGGGGAGTTTGATGAAGCTTTCTTT

size: -
V: TRBV3-1/TRBV3-2
D: TRBD2
J: TRBJ2-1
CDR3: CASSQDRPSGGRNEQFF
DNA: TGTGCCAGCAGCCAAGATCGTCCTAGCGGGGGTCGGAATGAGCAGTTCTTC

size: few
V: TRBV5-6
D: TRBD2
J: TRBJ2-7
CDR3: CASSDGTSVYEQYF
DNA: TGTGCCAGCAGCGACGGGACTAGCGTCTACGAGCAGTACTTC

size: -
V: TRBV29-1
D: TRBD1
J: TRBJ2-7
CDR3: CSALRTGSYEQYF
DNA: TGCAGCGCCCTGAGGACAGGCTCCTACGAGCAGTACTTC

size: -
V: TRBV19
D: -
J: TRBJ1-4
CDR3: CASSIPGGATNEKLFF
DNA: TGTGCCAGTAGTATCCCTGGTGGAGCAACTAATGAAAAACTGTTTTTT

size: -
V: TRBV7-8
D: TRBD1
J: TRBJ1-5
CDR3: CASSLAQGMNQPQHF
DNA: TGTGCCAGCAGCTTAGCACAGGGGATGAATCAGCCCCAGCATTTT

size: -
V: TRBV2
D: -
J: TRBJ2-2
CDR3: CASSGQGTGELFF
DNA: TGTGCCAGCAGTGGGCAGGGGACCGGGGAGCTGTTTTTT

size: -
V: TRBV12-3/TRBV12-4
D: -
J: TRBJ2-3
CDR3: CASSFMGADTQYF
DNA: TGTGCCAGCAGTTTTATGGGCGCAGATACGCAGTATTTT

size: -
V: TRBV5-1
D: TRBD2
J: TRBJ2-7
CDR3: CASSPQREGREQYF
DNA: TGCGCCAGCAGCCCCCAGCGGGAGGGTCGGGAGCAGTACTTC

size: -
V: TRBV3-1/TRBV3-2
D: TRBD2
J: TRBJ2-7
CDR3: CASSQTFSGLADQYF
DNA: TGTGCCAGCAGCCAAACATTCTCGGGGCTAGCGGATCAGTACTTC

size: -
V: TRBV7-2
D: -
J: TRBJ1-2
CDR3: CASSLVGGVNYGYTF
DNA: TGTGCCAGCAGCTTAGTGGGAGGGGTTAACTATGGCTACACCTTC

size: once
V: TRBV11-2
D: TRBD1
J: TRBJ1-2
CDR3: CASSARGDSRGYTF
DNA: TGTGCCAGCAGCGCCAGGGGGGACAGCCGTGGCTACACCTTC

size: -
V: TRBV3-1/TRBV3-2
D: TRBD1
J: TRBJ1-2
CDR3: CASSRTGTNYGYTF
DNA: TGTGCCAGCAGCCGGACAGGGACAAACTATGGCTACACCTTC

size: -
V: TRBV3-1/TRBV3-2
D: TRBD1
J: TRBJ1-2
CDR3: CASSQGTGANYGYTF
DNA: TGTGCCAGCAGCCAAGGGACAGGGGCTAACTATGGCTACACCTTC

size: -
V: TRBV13
D: TRBD2
J: TRBJ2-3
CDR3: CASSHLAANTDTQYF
DNA: TGTGCCAGCAGCCATCTAGCGGCCAACACAGATACGCAGTATTTT

size: -
V: TRBV4-1
D: TRBD2
J: TRBJ2-1
CDR3: CASSQERAGADEQFF
DNA: TGCGCCAGCAGCCAAGAACGAGCGGGAGCGGATGAGCAGTTCTTC

size: -
V: TRBV6-5
D: -
J: TRBJ2-2
CDR3: CASRSPLYTGELFF
DNA: TGTGCCAGCAGGTCCCCCTTATACACCGGGGAGCTGTTTTTT

size: -
V: TRBV3-1/TRBV3-2
D: TRBD2
J: TRBJ2-7
CDR3: CASSLTGTSDYEQYF
DNA: TGTGCCAGCAGCCTCACCGGGACTAGCGATTACGAGCAGTACTTC

size: -
V: TRBV4-3
D: -
J: TRBJ1-2
CDR3: CASSYGGDTGYGYTF
DNA: TGCGCCAGCAGTTACGGTGGGGACACCGGCTATGGCTACACCTTC

size: few
V: TRBV14
D: -
J: TRBJ1-2
CDR3: CASSQYNYGYTF
DNA: TGTGCCAGCAGCCAGTATAACTATGGCTACACCTTC

size: few
V: TRBV5-1
D: TRBD1
J: TRBJ1-1
CDR3: CASSRTGNTEAFF
DNA: TGCGCCAGCAGCCGGACAGGGAACACTGAAGCTTTCTTT

size: -
V: TRBV18
D: -
J: TRBJ2-6
CDR3: CASSRRTTSGANVLTF
DNA: TGTGCCAGCTCACGGCGGACAACCTCTGGGGCCAACGTCCTGACTTTC

size: once
V: TRBV7-6
D: -
J: TRBJ2-3
CDR3: CASSRIAATDTQYF
DNA: TGTGCCAGCAGCCGAATAGCCGCCACAGATACGCAGTATTTT

size: -
V: TRBV29-1
D: -
J: TRBJ2-3
CDR3: CSVAQGTMTDTQYF
DNA: TGCAGCGTTGCACAGGGAACGATGACAGATACGCAGTATTTT

size: once
V: TRBV7-9
D: -
J: TRBJ1-1
CDR3: CASSSDILNTEAFF
DNA: TGTGCCAGCAGCTCGGACATCTTGAACACTGAAGCTTTCTTT

size: -
V: TRBV5-8
D: TRBD1
J: TRBJ1-2
CDR3: CASSFLRTGHGYTF
DNA: TGTGCCAGCAGCTTCTTGCGGACAGGGCATGGCTACACCTTC

size: few
V: TRBV7-2
D: -
J: TRBJ1-1
CDR3: CASSFYQGTNTEAFF
DNA: TGTGCCAGCAGCTTCTATCAGGGGACGAACACTGAAGCTTTCTTT

size: -
V: TRBV11-2
D: -
J: TRBJ1-1
CDR3: CASSLEFRDNNPMNTEAFF
DNA: TGTGCCAGCAGCTTAGAGTTCCGGGACAACAATCCCATGAACACTGAAGCTTTCTTT

size: few
V: TRBV11-3
D: -
J: TRBJ1-1
CDR3: CASSLDSLAGNTEAFF
DNA: TGTGCCAGCAGCTTGGATTCTTTGGCAGGGAACACTGAAGCTTTCTTT

size: -
V: TRBV7-3
D: -
J: TRBJ2-5
CDR3: CASSLIWTAQETQYF
DNA: TGTGCCAGCAGCTTAATATGGACTGCCCAAGAGACCCAGTACTTC

size: -
V: TRBV15
D: TRBD2
J: TRBJ2-3
CDR3: CATSTYRGGGTDTQYF
DNA: TGTGCCACCAGCACCTATCGCGGGGGGGGCACAGATACGCAGTATTTT

size: few
V: TRBV25-1
D: -
J: TRBJ2-3
CDR3: CASSVGADTQYF
DNA: TGTGCCAGCAGTGTTGGGGCGGATACGCAGTATTTT

size: -
V: TRBV18
D: TRBD1
J: TRBJ1-1
CDR3: CASSERTGFGTEAFF
DNA: TGTGCCAGCTCAGAACGGACAGGGTTCGGCACTGAAGCTTTCTTT

size: -
V: TRBV2
D: TRBD1
J: TRBJ2-2
CDR3: CASSAPRQGTNTGELFF
DNA: TGTGCCAGCAGTGCGCCGAGACAGGGGACAAACACCGGGGAGCTGTTTTTT

size: -
V: TRBV2
D: -
J: TRBJ1-1
CDR3: CASSVQGLNTEAFF
DNA: TGTGCCAGCAGCGTACAGGGCTTGAACACTGAAGCTTTCTTT

size: -
V: TRBV18
D: -
J: TRBJ2-1
CDR3: CASSLSLSGTRYNEQFF
DNA: TGTGCCAGCTCACTAAGTCTAAGCGGGACACGCTACAATGAGCAGTTCTTC

size: -
V: TRBV5-1
D: TRBD2
J: TRBJ2-5
CDR3: CASSYSGGAEETQYF
DNA: TGCGCCAGCAGCTATAGCGGGGGGGCCGAGGAGACCCAGTACTTC

size: -
V: TRBV6-5
D: -
J: TRBJ2-1
CDR3: CASSYSRALGNEQFF
DNA: TGTGCCAGCAGTTACTCGAGGGCGCTCGGGAATGAGCAGTTCTTC

size: -
V: TRBV29-1
D: TRBD2
J: TRBJ2-2
CDR3: CSVMGGTNTGELFF
DNA: TGCAGCGTTATGGGGGGGACGAACACCGGGGAGCTGTTTTTT

size: -
V: TRBV4-3
D: -
J: TRBJ2-1
CDR3: CASSTGSSYNEQFF
DNA: TGCGCCAGCAGCACAGGGAGCTCCTACAATGAGCAGTTCTTC

size: -
V: TRBV7-8
D: -
J: TRBJ2-2
CDR3: CASSLVRGATTGELFF
DNA: TGTGCCAGCAGCTTAGTACGGGGGGCTACCACCGGGGAGCTGTTTTTT

size: -
V: TRBV15
D: -
J: TRBJ2-7
CDR3: CATSRDLGAVIDEQYF
DNA: TGTGCCACCAGCAGAGATTTAGGGGCGGTTATCGACGAGCAGTACTTC

size: -
V: TRBV5-1
D: -
J: TRBJ1-1
CDR3: CASSLAGNTEAFF
DNA: TGCGCCAGCAGCTTGGCAGGGAACACTGAAGCTTTCTTT

size: -
V: TRBV7-2
D: -
J: TRBJ2-1
CDR3: CASSPRMTPTHNEQFF
DNA: TGTGCCAGCAGCCCCCGTATGACTCCCACCCACAATGAGCAGTTCTTC

size: -
V: TRBV5-4
D: TRBD2
J: TRBJ2-7
CDR3: CASRTAGGNVEQYF
DNA: TGTGCCAGCAGAACCGCGGGAGGGAACGTCGAGCAGTACTTC

size: -
V: TRBV7-9
D: -
J: TRBJ1-4
CDR3: CASSLGGPEKLFF
DNA: TGTGCCAGCAGCTTAGGGGGGCCTGAAAAACTGTTTTTT

size: -
V: TRBV5-1
D: -
J: TRBJ1-1
CDR3: CASSLESGFEAFF
DNA: TGCGCCAGCAGCTTGGAGTCAGGTTTTGAAGCTTTCTTT

size: -
V: TRBV9
D: TRBD1
J: TRBJ1-2
CDR3: CASSARGRSYGYTF
DNA: TGTGCCAGCAGCGCTAGGGGGCGCAGCTATGGCTACACCTTC

size: few
V: TRBV29-1
D: -
J: TRBJ1-2
CDR3: CSARQLRNYGYTF
DNA: TGCAGCGCCCGACAGCTACGAAACTATGGCTACACCTTC